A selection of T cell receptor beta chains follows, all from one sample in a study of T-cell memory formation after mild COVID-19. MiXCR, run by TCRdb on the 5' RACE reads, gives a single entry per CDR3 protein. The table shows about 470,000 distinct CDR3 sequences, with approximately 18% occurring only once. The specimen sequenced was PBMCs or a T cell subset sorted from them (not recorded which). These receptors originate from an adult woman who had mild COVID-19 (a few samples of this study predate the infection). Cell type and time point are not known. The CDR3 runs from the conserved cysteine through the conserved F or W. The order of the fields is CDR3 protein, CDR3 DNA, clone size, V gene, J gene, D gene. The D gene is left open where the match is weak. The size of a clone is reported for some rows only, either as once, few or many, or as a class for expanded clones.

CSVEGRAPYEQYF	TGCAGCGTTGAAGGAAGGGCTCCCTACGAGCAGTACTTC	NA	TRBV29-1	TRBJ2-7	NA
CASSFARGRTGELFF	TGTGCCAGCAGCTTCGCCAGGGGTCGAACCGGGGAGCTGTTTTTT	NA	TRBV7-8	TRBJ2-2	NA
CATSGTGGFGYTF	TGTGCCACCAGTGGTACAGGGGGCTTTGGCTACACCTTC	NA	TRBV24-1	TRBJ1-2	TRBD1
CASSYSPGTTNEQFF	TGTGCCAGCAGTTACTCCCCCGGGACTACTAATGAGCAGTTCTTC	few	TRBV6-6	TRBJ2-1	TRBD2
CASSYISSRETQYF	TGTGCCAGCAGTTACATTTCTAGTCGGGAGACCCAGTACTTC	NA	TRBV6-2/TRBV6-3	TRBJ2-5	NA
CASSAETGNSPLHF	TGTGCCAGCAGTGCAGAGACAGGAAATTCACCCCTCCACTTT	NA	TRBV2	TRBJ1-6	NA
CASSQDIGLLSGYTF	TGTGCCAGCAGCCAAGATATCGGGCTCCTCAGTGGCTACACCTTC	NA	TRBV14	TRBJ1-2	NA
CASSSYRDREGEQYF	TGTGCCAGCAGCTCGTACCGGGACAGGGAGGGCGAGCAGTACTTC	NA	TRBV5-4	TRBJ2-7	TRBD1
CASSLKGDRGRTNTEAFF	TGTGCCAGCAGCTTAAAGGGGGACAGGGGCCGAACGAACACTGAAGCTTTCTTT	NA	TRBV7-9	TRBJ1-1	TRBD1
CASSSSPTNEKLFF	TGTGCCAGCAGCAGTAGCCCCACTAATGAAAAACTGTTTTTT	NA	TRBV7-9	TRBJ1-4	NA
CASRPDRMTYEQYF	TGTGCCAGCCGACCTGACAGGATGACCTACGAGCAGTACTTC	NA	TRBV6-1	TRBJ2-7	NA
CASSLADPKSPLHF	TGCGCCAGCAGCTTAGCAGACCCTAAGTCACCCCTCCACTTT	NA	TRBV5-1	TRBJ1-6	NA
CASSPRWGVQENTEAFF	TGCGCCAGCAGCCCTCGATGGGGAGTCCAAGAGAACACTGAAGCTTTCTTT	few	TRBV4-3	TRBJ1-1	NA
CASSFVAQETQYF	TGTGCCAGCAGCTTCGTAGCCCAAGAGACCCAGTACTTC	few	TRBV7-2	TRBJ2-5	NA
CASSLGRVGQETQYF	TGTGCCAGCAGCTTAGGCAGGGTCGGCCAAGAGACCCAGTACTTC	few	TRBV7-2	TRBJ2-5	NA
CASSPAGRGGATEAFF	TGTGCCAGCAGCCCAGCGGGCAGGGGAGGGGCCACTGAAGCTTTCTTT	few	TRBV7-9	TRBJ1-1	NA
CASRPAGGFTEAFF	TGTGCCAGCAGACCCGCCGGGGGGTTCACTGAAGCTTTCTTT	NA	TRBV12-3/TRBV12-4	TRBJ1-1	NA
CASSLRAGWDNEQFF	TGTGCCAGCAGTCTTAGGGCGGGCTGGGACAATGAGCAGTTCTTC	NA	TRBV12-3/TRBV12-4	TRBJ2-1	NA
CASSITRTSGNNEQFF	TGTGCCAGCAGTATTACCCGGACTAGCGGTAACAATGAGCAGTTCTTC	NA	TRBV12-3/TRBV12-4	TRBJ2-1	TRBD2
CASSSPEGINEQYF	TGCGCCAGCAGCTCACCCGAAGGGATCAACGAGCAGTACTTC	NA	TRBV5-1	TRBJ2-7	NA
CSARDRTSGGISSYEQYF	TGCAGTGCTAGAGACCGGACTAGCGGGGGGATCAGCTCCTACGAGCAGTACTTC	NA	TRBV20-1	TRBJ2-7	TRBD2
CSASPGTDYEQYF	TGCAGTGCTAGCCCCGGGACAGATTACGAGCAGTACTTC	NA	TRBV20-1	TRBJ2-7	TRBD1
CASSLLRAGTEAFF	TGTGCCAGCAGCTTATTACGGGCAGGGACTGAAGCTTTCTTT	few	TRBV7-3	TRBJ1-1	NA
CASSLGDLGYGYTF	TGTGCCAGCAGCTTAGGGGACCTCGGCTATGGCTACACCTTC	NA	TRBV11-2	TRBJ1-2	NA
CASSLVGRGQYF	TGTGCCAGCAGTTTAGTAGGTCGGGGTCAGTACTTC	few	TRBV12-3/TRBV12-4	TRBJ2-4	NA
CASRGTPPDEQYF	TGTGCCAGCAGGGGGACACCGCCGGACGAGCAGTACTTC	NA	TRBV12-3/TRBV12-4	TRBJ2-7	NA
CASSGAGGGGSDTQYF	TGTGCCAGCAGCGGAGCCGGTGGAGGAGGGAGTGATACGCAGTATTTT	NA	TRBV9	TRBJ2-3	NA
CASRSSGRPGELFF	TGTGCCAGCAGATCTAGCGGGAGACCCGGGGAGCTGTTTTTT	few	TRBV6-5	TRBJ2-2	TRBD2
CASSRRQGRSVNTEAFF	TGTGCCAGCAGTCGACGCCAGGGACGGAGTGTGAACACTGAAGCTTTCTTT	NA	TRBV6-6	TRBJ1-1	NA
CASSYNNVGGIQETQYF	TGTGCCAGCAGTTACAACAACGTCGGCGGTATCCAAGAGACCCAGTACTTC	many	TRBV6-5	TRBJ2-5	NA
CASSQEGRERDTQYF	TGTGCCAGCAGCCAAGAGGGGCGGGAGCGGGATACGCAGTATTTT	few	TRBV4-2	TRBJ2-3	TRBD2
CASSQDLAANSPLHF	TGCGCCAGCAGCCAAGATCTCGCCGCAAATTCACCCCTCCACTTT	few	TRBV4-3	TRBJ1-6	NA